The clone carrying this T cell receptor beta chain has just a few counts. The antigen is undetermined. The junction does not match germline at one end; this may be a read error. The data are from a study of T cells in Graves' hyperthyroidism and ophthalmopathy. General study points: In validation, the model predicted ophthalmopathy. These predictions came a median roughly seven months before onset. Through a model of 13 V-J features, ophthalmopathy was separated from stable hyperthyroidism. Most clonotypes that expanded in the thyroid above 0.001 also showed up in blood.

Diagnostic assessment was based on clinical symptoms, serum thyroxine and TRAb, thyroid ultrasound and orbital computed tomography. Regions amplified from RNA transcripts were the TCR beta CDR3 regions. First-round RT-PCR of the TCR CDR3 relied on the HTBI primer set. TCRdb itself ran the multiplex PCR reads through MiXCR, one entry per CDR3 protein. This sample has roughly 500,000 distinct CDR3 sequences; about 45% occur once, and the top ten carry about two fifths. Per the germline V gene, CDR1 is SSHAT and CDR2 is FNYEAQ (reference sequence). The CDR3 has 13 amino acids. The chain links TRBV7-7 to TRBJ1-1; D uncertain. Sequenced: peripheral blood or thyroid tissue (not recorded which). The sequence was collected from an adult woman with Graves' disease, either hyperthyroidism or ophthalmopathy (not recorded which). The CDR3 here is CASSIRWDTEAFF. The CDR3 DNA reads TGTGCTAGCAGCATTCGTTGGGACACTGAAGCTTTCTTT.